A single T cell receptor (beta chain) is shown here with its context. Its specificity is not known. The PCR used 60 Vbeta and 13 Jbeta primers. TCRdb's copy holds only in-frame clones and misses some; the assay was immunoSEQ multiplex PCR. Among about 120,000 clones listed, 80% to 85% were seen once. The sample is drawn from a study of cytomegalovirus exposure and HLA in healthy donors. Broader study findings: A later analysis linked roughly 17,000 TCR beta sequences to HLA alleles at 0.05 false discovery rate.

The CDR3 contains 16 residues. CDR1 SGHTA and CDR2 FQGTGA come from the germline V gene. Trimming shortened V by 0 bases and J by 0 bases, and 11 bases separated the two germline ends. Material for sequencing was PBMCs. The source of this sequence is a woman aged 30 to 39 in good health and CMV-seronegative. This chain uses TRBV7-3 with TRBJ2-5; perhaps TRBD1 as D (6 bases). In DNA form, the CDR3 reads TGTGCCAGCAGCTTAACGGGGGCGGGCAACCAAGAGACCCAGTACTTC. Translation gives CASSLTGAGNQETQYF.